Shown below are 13 T cell receptor beta chains from a single sample sequenced in a study of identical twins. Using its own MiXCR run on the 5' RACE reads, TCRdb lists one record per CDR3 protein. Here the sample spans some 270,000 distinct CDR3 sequences, around 8% being singletons. A further study also used this sample, focusing on yellow fever vaccine responses in identical twins.

The sequenced sample was CD8+ T cells sorted from blood. The receptors were sampled from a woman aged 18-29 years in good health.

This clonotype was detected many times. The V call is TRBV3-1, the J call TRBJ2-5; 7 bases line up with TRBD2. Germline CDR1 reads LGHDT; CDR2 reads YNNKEL (reference sequence). V shed 1 base, J shed 2 bases, and the junction held 7 bases outside the gene matches. This CDR3 has 16 amino acids. CDR3 coding DNA: TGTGCCAGCAGCCAAGGAATAGCGGGCCTACAAGAGACCCAGTACTTC. This translates into CASSQGIAGLQETQYF.

This clonotype was picked up a small number of times. In nucleotides, the CDR3 is TGTGCCAGCAGCTTATTCTGGGGTGATACGCAGTATTTT. Protein: CASSLFWGDTQYF. The rearrangement links TRBV7-2 to TRBJ2-3; no definite D call. The CDR3 contains 13 residues. Per germline, CDR1 SGHTA and CDR2 FQGNSA. Trimming pared 2 bases from V and 6 bases from J, leaving 9 bases between.

This clonotype was detected only a few times. The V gene is TRBV7-9, the J gene TRBJ1-1; TRBD1 agrees at 7 bases. The trim removed 4 bases at V and 3 bases at J, leaving 11 bases unmatched. Germline V gives CDR1 SEHNR, CDR2 FQNEAQ (reference sequence). The CDR3 has 16 residues. The CDR3 spells CASSSPMDRFDTEAFF. The CDR3 region has the DNA TGTGCCAGCAGCTCACCAATGGACAGGTTCGACACTGAAGCTTTCTTT.

Ten or more counts support this clonotype. The chain carries TRBV10-3 and TRBJ2-5; the D gene is possibly TRBD2 (5 bases). CDR3 size: 14 residues. Germline values: CDR1 ENHRY, CDR2 SYGVKD. Trimming took 6 bases from V and 5 from J, leaving 16 bases between them. The CDR3 reads CAISRDPLVETQYF. DNA of the CDR3: TGTGCCATCAGCCGGGATCCATTGGTGGAGACCCAGTACTTC.

The rearrangement joins TRBV25-1 to TRBJ1-1, with D possibly TRBD1 on 5 matching bases. Germline CDR1 MGHDK, CDR2 SYGVNS. The CDR3 spans 15 residues. V lost 1 base and J 3 bases, leaving 12 bases between the germline ends. CDR3 protein: CASSESREEDTEAFF. In DNA, the CDR3 is TGTGCCAGCAGTGAATCCAGGGAGGAGGACACTGAAGCTTTCTTT.

V usage is TRBV6-2 or TRBV6-3 and J usage is TRBJ1-5; maybe TRBD1 (5 bases). The CDR3 runs to 15 residues. V was clipped by 8 bases and J by 0 bases, with 14 bases between them. Germline CDR1 and CDR2: MNHEY and SVGEGT. CDR3 sequence (DNA): TGTGCCAGCTCGGGCAGGGCGTATAGCAATCAGCCCCAGCATTTT. This translates into CASSGRAYSNQPQHF.

This clonotype was seen a handful of times. The rearrangement links TRBV6-1 to TRBJ2-3, with 8 bases that match TRBD2. The CDR3 has 16 residues. Germline V CDR1 and CDR2: MNHNS, SASEGT. Trimming cost V 6 bases and J 2 bases; bases outside gene matches: 10. CDR3: CASSISRLANTDTQYF. CDR3 nucleotide sequence: TGTGCCAGCAGCATAAGCCGACTAGCGAACACAGATACGCAGTATTTT.

This clonotype was seen a few times. The gene calls are TRBV12-3 or TRBV12-4 and TRBJ1-5, with D perhaps TRBD1 (5 bases). This CDR3 spans 15 amino acids. The ends were cut back, 6 bases at V and 4 bases at J, with 16 bases in the middle. The CDR3 DNA follows: TGTGCCAGCAGCACCGGGATTACAGGTAATCAGCCCCAGCATTTT. This sequence encodes CASSTGITGNQPQHF.

This clonotype was counted a few times. The V gene is TRBV4-3, the J gene TRBJ2-7; either TRBD1 or TRBD2 may fit D (6 bases each). Trimming took 3 bases from V and 3 from J, leaving 18 bases between them. CDR1 and CDR2 (germline): LGHNA, YSLEER. The CDR3 extends over 16 amino acids. CDR3 nucleotides: TGCGCCAGCAGCCAGGGTCGAGTCGGGGGCAACTACGAGCAGTACTTC. Protein sequence: CASSQGRVGGNYEQYF.

This clonotype was counted many times. The V gene is TRBV5-6, the J gene TRBJ2-1; 10 bases line up with TRBD2. With V trimmed by 2 bases and J by 0 bases, 11 bases remained unmatched. CDR3 length equals 19 residues. In germline, CDR1 is SGHDT, CDR2 YYEEEE. CDR3 protein: CASSLRPSGSWGSYNEQFF. The CDR3 nucleotides are TGTGCCAGCAGCTTACGGCCTAGCGGGAGTTGGGGCTCCTACAATGAGCAGTTCTTC.

In this sample, this clonotype turned up a few times. The chain has TRBV6-9 and TRBJ2-7; no definite D call. Trimming cost V 4 bases and J 2 bases, with 12 bases left between them. Per the germline V gene, CDR1 is MNHGY and CDR2 is SVAAGI. This CDR3 region has 14 residues. Here the CDR3 DNA reads TGTGCCAGCAGTTTGCCGGGTCGCCCCTACGAGCAGTACTTC. It is translated as CASSLPGRPYEQYF.

This clonotype was found a few times. The chain links TRBV7-9 to TRBJ2-2; possible D gene TRBD1, 5 bases. Germline V gene sequence: CDR1 SEHNR, CDR2 FQNEAQ (reference sequence). The CDR3 runs to 14 residues. Trimming took 5 bases from V and 2 from J, leaving 9 bases between them. The CDR3 is CASSDSGNTGELFF. CDR3 sequence (DNA): TGTGCCAGCAGCGACAGTGGTAACACCGGGGAGCTGTTTTTT.

This clonotype was observed a handful of times. This chain uses TRBV6-1 with TRBJ2-3, with D unclear. The CDR3 length is 15 residues. Deletions cut 3 bases from V and 0 bases from J, with 10 bases between. Germline V gene data show CDR1 as MNHNS and CDR2 as SASEGT. CDR3 bases: TGTGCCAGCAGTGACTGGCGAGAGAGCACAGATACGCAGTATTTT. Translation gives CASSDWRESTDTQYF.